This T cell receptor (beta chain) was documented in a study of OX40 agonist ivuxolimab in advanced cancers. This table comes from immunoSEQ multiplex PCR, and its TCRdb copy is limited to in-frame clones, with some not included. The sample has about 81,000 clones, approximately 94% seen once. Germline CDR1 is KGHSH and CDR2 is LQKENI. The CDR3 consists of 14 residues. Trimming stripped 6 bases from V and 0 bases from J, with 8 bases between. The V call is TRBV18, the J call TRBJ1-4; a weak D match, TRBD1 (5 bases). The sequence was collected from an adult with an advanced solid tumor such as melanoma, head and neck, liver or kidney cancer. Sequencing used CD4+ or CD8+ T cells sorted from blood, obtained in a trial of the OX40 agonist ivuxolimab. The CDR3 loop is CASSWDATNEKLFF. CDR3 in DNA: TGTGCCAGCTCGTGGGACGCAACTAATGAAAAACTGTTTTTT.